What follows is one T cell receptor beta chain and its context. Its matching antigen is unknown. The V gene lost 7 bases and the J gene lost 0 bases, with 10 bases spanning the gap. Germline V gene sequence: CDR1 MDHEN, CDR2 SYDVKM. This CDR3 is built from 13 residues. A J-beta primer mix and a sample-barcoded 5' primer were used in a second PCR of about 6 to 12 cycles. There were at least 3 million CDR3-containing paired-end reads obtained from each sample. TCRdb fed the 5' RACE reads into MiXCR, producing one record per CDR3 protein. The sample lists 1.5 million to 2 million distinct CDR3 sequences, about 50% occurring once. The data belong to a study of blood T cells in healthy people across ages. Background on the study: About one barcoded beta molecule per two T cells was captured by template switching. Overall study results and limits: Investigators treated diversity estimates from one million T cells as underestimates.

Source material: blood. This chain connects TRBV28 to TRBJ2-7; possibly TRBD1 for D (6 bases). The TCR was taken from a woman between 40 and 50 years old in good health. The CDR3: CASINRDSYEQYF. DNA of the CDR3: TGTGCCAGCATAAACAGGGACTCCTACGAGCAGTACTTC.